This T cell receptor (beta chain) stems from a study of blood T cell repertoires in COVID-19. Study in general: Italy, Spain and the United States were the sources of the convalescent and acute COVID-19 samples. T cells, B-cell-depleted T cells, or PBMCs supplied cDNA or gDNA.

Trimming took off 2 bases at V and 4 bases at J, with 12 bases between the two ends. CDR3 size: 15 residues. Per germline, CDR1 SGHTA and CDR2 FQGTGA. Original analysis: Reference gene primer amplification gave nucleated cell count estimates. Clones were read by immunoSEQ multiplex PCR, and TCRdb kept only the in-frame ones, dropping some. That table is the source of V, J and clone size, and D and trimming were worked out from the DNA. The data show a few hundred thousand clones, roughly 87% seen once. Participants' reported clinical history set cohort assignment. Sequenced material: PBMCs or T cells enriched from blood (not recorded which). This clonotype was sampled from a woman between 18 and 29 years old who had recovered from COVID-19. The rearrangement uses TRBV7-3 and TRBJ2-1; D perhaps matches TRBD2 (5 bases). DNA for the CDR3: TGTGCCAGCAGCTTAGTCGCCGGAGGATACAATGAGCAGTTCTTC. Protein sequence: CASSLVAGGYNEQFF.